The clone carrying this TCR beta chain appeared many times. Germline V gene data show CDR1 as SNHLY and CDR2 as FYNNEI. This CDR3 spans 14 amino acids. V lost 4 bases, J lost 6 bases, and 13 bases lay in between. This sample stems from a study of prognosis after radiotherapy for stage I lung cancer. At both of two time points, 5 to 6.5 milliliters of peripheral blood were drawn. Starting from genomic DNA, TCR beta CDR3 was amplified through two-round multiplex PCR. Each TRBV and TRBJ gene had its own primer in the first PCR round. TCRdb re-analysed the multiplex PCR reads in MiXCR, keeping a single row per CDR3 protein. In the table there are approximately 31,000 distinct CDR3 sequences, over 45% of which are singletons.

The V gene is TRBV2, the J gene TRBJ2-1; possible D gene TRBD2, 5 bases. This TCR was recovered from a donor aged 50 or older with non-small cell lung cancer. Here the sequenced sample was PBMCs, taken before or after stereotactic body radiation therapy (not recorded which). CDR3 DNA: TGTGCCAGCAGTGGAGGGTCAAGAGGCAATGAGCAGTTCTTC. Protein product: CASSGGSRGNEQFF.